This TCR delta chain stems from a study of γδ T cells in repeated Plasmodium falciparum infection. Across the whole study: Malaria-naive adults were infected with P. falciparum NF54 four times over about 600 days. General study results and limits: Repeated controlled infections reportedly drove waves of new clonotype selection in Vdelta2-negative, mostly Vdelta1+, gammadelta repertoires.

Bulk repertoires came from Vgamma9/Vdelta2+ or Vdelta2-negative gammadelta T cells flow-sorted from PBMC. V gave up 2 bases and J gave up 0 bases; unmatched junction bases: 19. CDR3 length equals 22 residues. Germline V gives CDR1 TSWWSYY, CDR2 QGS. A few counts support this clone. The antigen is undetermined. The protein that TCRdb holds for this DNA derives from a much larger clone and differs from the translated DNA at residue 6, which likely indicates a read error; the protein shown here is translated from the DNA. Each sorted gammadelta sample had TRG and TRD chains sequenced. TCRdb reapplied CATT to the multiplex PCR reads. The data show roughly 93,000 delta-chain clones, almost 1.5% seen once.

The material sequenced was gamma-delta T cells from blood. The TCR comes from a pool of human donors (malaria-infected and uninfected, not separated). The V call is TRDV1, the J call TRDJ1; 12 bases map to TRDD3. The J gene, not given by TCRdb, was assigned here from a germline match of the nucleotide sequence. The CDR3 loop is CALGEGRDWGIPASPYTDKLIF. The DNA for the CDR3 is TGTGCTCTTGGGGAAGGACGGGACTGGGGGATACCAGCTAGCCCGTACACCGATAAACTCATCTTT.